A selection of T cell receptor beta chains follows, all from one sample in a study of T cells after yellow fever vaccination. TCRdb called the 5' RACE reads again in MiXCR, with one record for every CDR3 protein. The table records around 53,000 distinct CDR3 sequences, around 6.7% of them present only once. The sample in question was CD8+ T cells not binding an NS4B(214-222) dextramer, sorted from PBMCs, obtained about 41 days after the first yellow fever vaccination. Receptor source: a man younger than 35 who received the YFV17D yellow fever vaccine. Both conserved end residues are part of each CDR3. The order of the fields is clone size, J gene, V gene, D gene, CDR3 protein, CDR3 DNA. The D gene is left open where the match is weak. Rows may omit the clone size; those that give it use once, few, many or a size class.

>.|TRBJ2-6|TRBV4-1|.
CASSVERASGANVLTF
TGCGCCAGCAGCGTTGAGCGTGCCTCTGGGGCCAACGTCCTGACTTTC
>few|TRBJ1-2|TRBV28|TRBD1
CASNLQGAYYGYTF
TGTGCCAGCAATCTCCAGGGGGCATACTATGGCTACACCTTC
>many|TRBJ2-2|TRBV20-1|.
CSAINTGELFF
TGCAGTGCTATTAACACCGGGGAGCTGTTTTTT
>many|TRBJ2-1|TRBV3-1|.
CASSPAGSSTYNEQFF
TGTGCCAGCAGCCCCGCGGGGAGTTCCACCTACAATGAGCAGTTCTTC
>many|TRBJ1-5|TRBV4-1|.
CASSQGPGSGQPQHF
TGCGCCAGCAGCCAAGGACCGGGTTCAGGTCAGCCCCAGCATTTT
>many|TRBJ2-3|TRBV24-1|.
CATSDLRTPDSDTQYF
TGTGCCACCAGTGATTTGCGGACACCGGACTCAGATACGCAGTATTTT
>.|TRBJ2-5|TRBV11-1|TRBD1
CASSFKLGTGEDQETQYF
TGTGCCAGCAGCTTTAAGCTAGGGACAGGCGAGGACCAAGAGACCCAGTACTTC
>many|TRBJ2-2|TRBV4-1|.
CASSRHDPSVSGELFF
TGCGCCAGCAGCCGCCACGATCCCAGCGTCTCCGGGGAGCTGTTTTTT
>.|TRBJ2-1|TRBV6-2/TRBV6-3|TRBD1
CASSRDSFYNEQFF
TGTGCCAGCAGCCGGGACAGCTTCTACAATGAGCAGTTCTTC
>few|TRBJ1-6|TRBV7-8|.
CASSSPWANSPLHF
TGTGCCAGCAGCTCTCCCTGGGCCAATTCACCCCTCCACTTT
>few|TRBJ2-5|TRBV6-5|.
CASSYLDGRKTQYF
TGTGCCAGCAGTTACTTGGATGGGCGGAAGACCCAGTACTTC
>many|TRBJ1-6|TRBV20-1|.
CSASRQVPPLHF
TGCAGTGCTAGTAGACAGGTACCACCCCTCCACTTT
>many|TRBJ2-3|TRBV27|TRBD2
CASSWGLAIGTDTQYF
TGTGCCAGCAGTTGGGGACTAGCGATCGGCACAGATACGCAGTATTTT
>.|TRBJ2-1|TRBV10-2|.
CASSEYLRGSNEQFF
TGCGCCAGCAGTGAGTATCTCCGGGGCAGCAATGAGCAGTTCTTC
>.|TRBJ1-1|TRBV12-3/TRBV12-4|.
CASSLQGWNTEAFF
TGTGCCAGCAGTCTTCAGGGGTGGAACACTGAAGCTTTCTTT
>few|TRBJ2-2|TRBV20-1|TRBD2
CSARELAGGRDTGELFF
TGCAGTGCTAGAGAGCTAGCGGGGGGGCGGGACACCGGGGAGCTGTTTTTT
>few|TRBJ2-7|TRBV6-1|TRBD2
CASSVAGWEHEQYF
TGTGCCAGCAGCGTAGCGGGGTGGGAACACGAGCAGTACTTC